Below, 11 T cell receptor beta chains from the same sample are listed, as sequenced in a study of radiation and T cells in renal cell carcinoma. Time point given: blood 2 weeks post-SBRT. Documented treatment: 15 Gy SBRT to primary tumor, nephrectomy 4 weeks later. Using immunoSEQ multiplex PCR, the repertoire was profiled, and TCRdb retains in-frame clones only, with some absent. The sample shows around 86,000 clones, 80% to 90% of them seen only once. Sequencing used blood, obtained from a patient whose treatment included radiotherapy and nephrectomy. The receptor set was obtained from a woman in her forties or fifties with renal cell carcinoma.

CDR3 sequence: CASSSLSVRSAINIQYF. The CDR3 DNA follows: TGTGCCAGCAGCTCCCTGAGCGTCCGGTCGGCGATAAACATTCAGTACTTC. The chain uses TRBV11-2 and TRBJ2-4; no clear D. Trimming removed 4 bases at V and 6 bases at J, with 22 bases between. The CDR3 runs to 17 residues. The germline gives CDR1 SGHAT, CDR2 FQNNGV.

The chain is built from TRBV2 and TRBJ2-7; D might be TRBD1 or TRBD2, each matching 5 bases. Germline loops: CDR1 SNHLY, CDR2 FYNNEI. Trimming took off 5 bases at V and 4 bases at J, with 15 bases between the two ends. The CDR3 length is 14 residues. CDR3 sequence reads: CASSSLSREYEQYF. CDR3 DNA sequence: TGTGCCAGCAGTTCTCTGTCCAGGGAGTACGAGCAGTACTTC.

With respect to this clone: A read error may produce the germline difference seen at one junction end. V gene TRBV9 combines with J gene TRBJ1-5; 8 positions agree with TRBD1. The CDR3 has 14 amino acids. Per the germline V gene, CDR1 is SGDLS and CDR2 is YYNGEE. The CDR3 region has the DNA TGTGCCAGCAGCCCTGGACAGGGCAACCAGCCCCAGCATTTT. It codes for CASSPGQGNQPQHF. Variable domain in full (rest from reference TRBV9 and TRBJ1-5): DSGVTQTPKHLITATGQRVTLRCSPRSGDLSVYWYQQSLDQGLQFLIQYYNGEERAKGNILERFSAQQFPDLHSELNLSSLELGDSALYFCASSPGQGNQPQHFGDGTRLSIL.

The rearrangement links TRBV9 to TRBJ2-1; TRBD2 aligns across 10 bases. The CDR3 has 17 amino acids. CDR1 and CDR2 from the germline V gene are SGDLS and YYNGEE. V lost 0 bases to trimming and J lost 6 bases; unmatched junction nucleotides: 9. This CDR3 is CASSVGPIAGGGNEQFF. Written as DNA, the CDR3 is TGTGCCAGCAGCGTAGGTCCGATAGCGGGAGGAGGCAATGAGCAGTTCTTC.

The rearrangement links TRBV6-1 to TRBJ1-5, with a possible D match to TRBD1 (5 bases). Trimming left V 4 bases short and J 0 bases short, with 10 bases between. CDR3 length: 15 amino acids. Per the germline V gene, CDR1 is MNHNS and CDR2 is SASEGT. CDR3 amino acids: CASSGGHYSNQPQHF. The CDR3 coding sequence is TGTGCCAGCAGTGGAGGACACTATAGCAATCAGCCCCAGCATTTT.

The rearrangement joins TRBV5-1 to TRBJ1-4, with D perhaps matching TRBD1 (5 bases). CDR1 is SGHRS, CDR2 YFSETQ, per germline. Trimming cost V 1 base and J 7 bases, with 29 bases left between them. CDR3 length: 20 amino acids. The CDR3 reads CASSLNSRALPTSGGEKLFF. In DNA form, the CDR3 reads TGCGCCAGCAGCTTGAATTCTAGAGCCCTACCGACCTCTGGGGGTGAAAAACTGTTTTTT.

This chain joins TRBV9 and TRBJ1-5, with 9 nucleotides matching TRBD1. V lost 3 bases to trimming and J lost 6 bases; unmatched junction nucleotides: 7. The CDR3 has 15 residues. Germline V lookup: CDR1 SGDLS, CDR2 YYNGEE. CDR3: CASSADPTGGQPQHF. In DNA form, the CDR3 reads TGTGCCAGCAGCGCAGATCCGACAGGGGGTCAGCCCCAGCATTTT.

This chain uses TRBV14 with TRBJ1-1; D is perhaps TRBD1 (6 bases). The CDR3 has 16 amino acids. Per germline, CDR1 SGHDN and CDR2 FVKESK. V lost 3 bases to trimming and J lost 6 bases, with 20 bases between them. DNA of the CDR3: TGTGCCAGCAGCCACCGAACTGTACAGGGCCAGGCTGAAGCTTTCTTT. It translates to CASSHRTVQGQAEAFF.

The chain carries TRBV19 and TRBJ2-7; no clear D. This CDR3 region has 14 residues. Trimming took off 4 bases at V and 0 bases at J, with 10 bases between the two ends. Germline V gives CDR1 LNHDA, CDR2 SQIVND (reference sequence). The CDR3 nucleotides read TGTGCCAGTAGTAAGGCACTCAGCTCCTACGAGCAGTACTTC. This encodes CASSKALSSYEQYF.

This clone has a single count. This chain uses TRBV11-2 with TRBJ1-1; D gene uncertain. Germline V gene data show CDR1 as SGHAT and CDR2 as FQNNGV. V was pared by 0 bases and J by 4 bases, with 0 bases between. The CDR3 has 11 residues. CDR3 sequence (DNA): TGTGCCAGCAGCTTAGACACTGAAGCTTTCTTT. As protein: CASSLDTEAFF.

The chain uses TRBV10-3 and TRBJ2-2, with D unclear. V was trimmed by 4 bases and J by 6 bases, leaving 21 bases between them. Germline V CDR1 and CDR2: ENHRY, SYGVKD. The CDR3 extends over 17 amino acids. CDR3: CAISGMGIGNLSGELFF. The CDR3 nucleotides are TGTGCCATCAGTGGCATGGGAATAGGGAATCTGTCCGGGGAGCTGTTTTTT.